This T cell receptor (beta chain) was identified in a study of regulatory T cells in long-lasting Graves disease. For the study at large: Patients met the persistent Graves' disease definition after over 5 years of antithyroid drugs with positive TSH receptor antibodies. Whole-study findings and limits: TCR diversity in persistent Graves' patients was below that of newly diagnosed ones. Among persistent patients, a larger number of public clonotypes were shared (around 3,000) than among newly diagnosed patients (around 980).

Time point noted: persistent/refractory GD, antithyroid drugs over 5 years with positive TRAb. Preparation of the TCR library used RNA extracted from PBMCs. The V gene end was trimmed by 4 bases and the J gene end by 4 bases; junction bases not matched to a gene: 6. Germline V CDR1 and CDR2: LNHDA, SQIVND (reference sequence). The CDR3 has 15 amino acids. Notes on this clonotype: The antigen is undetermined.

TCR beta libraries were built with iRepertoire HTBI primers and Arm-PCR of CDR3 regions. One entry per CDR3 protein, called by TCRdb with MiXCR from the multiplex PCR reads. The repertoire includes about 470,000 distinct CDR3 sequences, about 22% of them detected once, and roughly 7% sits in the top ten. This specimen consisted of peripheral blood mononuclear cells (PBMCs), obtained when the disease was refractory, from a patient treated with antithyroid drugs. The chain links TRBV19 to TRBJ2-5, with TRBD1 matching over 10 bases. This TCR was sampled from a female donor with Graves disease. Here the CDR3 DNA reads TGTGCCAGTAGTACGGGGACAGGGGTTAGAGAGACCCAGTACTTC. It codes for CASSTGTGVRETQYF.